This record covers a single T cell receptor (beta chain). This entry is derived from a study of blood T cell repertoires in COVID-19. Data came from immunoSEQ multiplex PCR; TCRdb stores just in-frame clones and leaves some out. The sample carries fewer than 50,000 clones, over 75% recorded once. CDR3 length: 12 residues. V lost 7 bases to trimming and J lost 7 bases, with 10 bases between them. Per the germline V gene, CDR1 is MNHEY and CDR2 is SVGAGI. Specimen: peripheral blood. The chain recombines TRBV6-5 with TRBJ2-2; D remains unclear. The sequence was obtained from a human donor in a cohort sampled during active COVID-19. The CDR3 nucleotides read TGTGCCAGCACCAGACTGGACGGGGAGCTGTTTTTT. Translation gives CASTRLDGELFF.